The table lists the clone carrying this T cell receptor beta chain with a few counts. Clones were read by immunoSEQ multiplex PCR, and TCRdb kept only the in-frame ones, dropping some. The sample includes about 37,000 clones, none of them occurring once. The sample comes from a study of T cells after posttransplantation cyclophosphamide. J was trimmed by 1 base and V by 0 bases; bases with no gene match: 9. The germline V gene encodes CDR1 SGHNT and CDR2 YYREEE (reference sequence). The CDR3 covers 17 residues. V usage is TRBV5-4 and J usage is TRBJ2-5, with 7 bases that match TRBD2. This clonotype was sampled from a man aged 25-45 years in good health and a related stem cell transplant donor. Sequencing was done on a sample of PBMCs. The CDR3, as DNA: TGTGCCAGCAGCTTGGGGGTAGAGCGGGGCCCCCAAGAGACCCAGTACTTC. It translates to CASSLGVERGPQETQYF.